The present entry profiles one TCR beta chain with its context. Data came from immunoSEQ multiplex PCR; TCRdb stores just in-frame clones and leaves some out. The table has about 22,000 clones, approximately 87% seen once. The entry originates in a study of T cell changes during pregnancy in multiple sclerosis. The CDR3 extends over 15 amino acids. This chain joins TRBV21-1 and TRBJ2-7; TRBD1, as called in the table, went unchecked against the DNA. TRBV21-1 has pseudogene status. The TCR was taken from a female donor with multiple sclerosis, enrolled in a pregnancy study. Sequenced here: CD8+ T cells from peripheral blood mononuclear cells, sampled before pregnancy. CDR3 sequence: CASPPGQGVYYEQYF. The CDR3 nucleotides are TGTGCCAGCCCACCGGGACAGGGTGTCTACTACGAGCAGTACTTC.